Below, 8 T cell receptor beta chains from the same sample are listed, as sequenced in a study of cytomegalovirus exposure and HLA in healthy donors. The PCR contained 60 Vbeta and 13 Jbeta primers. Assay used: immunoSEQ multiplex PCR; TCRdb lists only in-frame clones, some missing. This sample carries more than 140,000 clones, around 73% of them seen once, and the ten largest clones take around 1.5%. The sample was PBMCs. Every receptor here comes from a female donor in good health and CMV-seronegative.

The count of this clone is one. This chain uses TRBV9 with TRBJ1-1; TRBD1 matches at 7 bases. The V and J ends lost 4 bases and 0 bases, in that order; junction bases with no gene match: 9. This CDR3 has 16 amino acids. Germline loops: CDR1 SGDLS, CDR2 YYNGEE. CDR3 loop: CASSPHQDRLNTEAFF. CDR3 bases: TGTGCCAGCAGCCCGCACCAGGACAGGCTGAACACTGAAGCTTTCTTT.

This clone came up a few times. CDR3 sequence: CASSVAGYGYTF. In DNA, the CDR3 is TGTGCCAGCAGCGTAGCCGGCTATGGCTACACCTTC. This chain links TRBV9 with TRBJ1-2; no reliable D call. CDR1 is SGDLS, CDR2 YYNGEE, per germline. Trimming removed 0 bases at V and 4 bases at J, with 4 bases between. The CDR3 sequence is 12 residues long.

The chain employs TRBV7-2 and TRBJ2-3; TRBD2 aligns across 12 bases. V lost 4 bases, J lost 9 bases, and 8 bases stayed unmatched. CDR3 length: 15 amino acids. CDR1 is SGHTA and CDR2 is FQGNSA in the germline V gene. CDR3 sequence (DNA): TGTGCCAGCAGCTCACTAGCGGGGGGTGCGGGAACGCAGTATTTT. This sequence encodes CASSSLAGGAGTQYF.

V and J are TRBV13 and TRBJ1-2; D remains ambiguous. CDR1 and CDR2 from the germline V gene are PRHDT and FYEKMQ (reference sequence). V was clipped by 5 bases and J by 6 bases, with 22 bases between them. There are 16 residues in the CDR3. The CDR3 DNA reads TGTGCCAGCAGCACGGGTGGGTCCACGTATCTGGATGGCTACACCTTC. Protein product: CASSTGGSTYLDGYTF.

The V call is TRBV9, the J call TRBJ2-2; D remains unclear. Germline values: CDR1 SGDLS, CDR2 YYNGEE. V lost 0 bases and J lost 7, with 13 bases in between. The CDR3 totals 15 residues. The CDR3 DNA sequence: TGTGCCAGCAGCGTAGTTAGCACCGGCAGCGGGGAGCTGTTTTTT. Amino acids: CASSVVSTGSGELFF.

This chain connects TRBV11-1 to TRBJ2-7, with 12 bases lining up with TRBD1. The CDR3 consists of 16 residues. V shed 5 bases, J shed 6 bases, and the junction held 11 bases outside the gene matches. Per the germline V gene, CDR1 is SGHAT and CDR2 is FQDESV (reference sequence). CDR3 amino acids: CASSRAPGTGGGEQYF. The CDR3 DNA reads as TGTGCCAGCAGCAGGGCCCCCGGGACAGGGGGCGGCGAGCAGTACTTC.

This chain links TRBV4-2 with TRBJ2-2; 8 bases line up with TRBD1. This CDR3 region has 14 residues. J was trimmed by 4 bases and V by 4 bases; bases with no gene match: 2. The germline V gene has CDR1 LGHNA and CDR2 YNFKEQ. CDR3 in amino acids: CASSPGQGTGELFF. The CDR3 bases are TGTGCCAGCAGCCCCGGACAGGGCACCGGGGAGCTGTTTTTT.

The V and J genes are TRBV28 and TRBJ2-7, with D tentatively TRBD2 (6 bases). Germline V gene sequence: CDR1 MDHEN, CDR2 SYDVKM. V dropped 10 bases and J dropped 6 bases, with 16 bases sitting between them. There are 12 residues in the CDR3. Written as DNA, the CDR3 is TGTGCCACCGGGGACTTACGGTCCGAGCAGTACTTC. This codes for CATGDLRSEQYF.